The 10 T cell receptor beta chains listed next were all sequenced from one sample in a study of blood T cell repertoires in COVID-19. The table came from immunoSEQ multiplex PCR; TCRdb's copy has only in-frame clones and leaves some out. Among about 230,000 clones, about 90% were seen once, and the ten largest hold roughly 3.7%. Material for sequencing was PBMCs or T cells enriched from blood (not recorded which). These receptors all stem from a woman in her thirties who had been exposed to COVID-19.

The chain recombines TRBV5-1 with TRBJ2-3; 7 bases are a match to TRBD2. Germline-derived CDR1 and CDR2 are SGHRS and YFSETQ. V shed 5 bases and J 5 bases; nucleotides not matched to a gene: 17. CDR3 length equals 17 residues. DNA of the CDR3: TGCGCCAGCAGTTTAGACCCCTCCGGCGGGAGAGAAGATACGCAGTATTTT. Translation: CASSLDPSGGREDTQYF.

The V call is TRBV27, the J call TRBJ1-5, with 10 bases aligning to TRBD1. Germline CDR1 and CDR2: MNHEY and SMNVEV (reference sequence). V dropped 1 base and J dropped 7; count of bases not matched to a gene: 4. The CDR3 loop spans 15 amino acids. The DNA of the CDR3 is TGTGCCAGCAGTTTATTAGGGACAGGGGAGCAGCCCCAGCATTTT. As protein: CASSLLGTGEQPQHF.

V is TRBV11-2 and J is TRBJ2-3, with 8 positions matching TRBD2. The J segment lost 1 base and the V segment lost 5 bases, leaving 5 bases of the junction unmatched. The CDR3 is 15 amino acids. Looked up from germline, CDR1 is SGHAT and CDR2 is FQNNGV. The CDR3 DNA is TGTGCCAGCAGCGTACTAGCGGATGGCACAGATACGCAGTATTTT. Its protein is CASSVLADGTDTQYF.

The table lists this clone with many counts. The rearrangement links TRBV10-1 to TRBJ2-3; D uncertain. The CDR3 length is 14 residues. The germline V gene has CDR1 WNHNN and CDR2 SYGVQD (reference sequence). The V end lost 5 bases, the J end lost 1 base, and 10 bases lay between the germline ends. The CDR3 DNA reads TGCGCCAGCAGTCCCGGAGTCGGCACAGATACGCAGTATTTT. It yields the protein CASSPGVGTDTQYF.

Only one count was recorded for this clone. This chain uses TRBV12-3 or TRBV12-4 with TRBJ2-7, with unresolved D. Trimming shortened V by 0 bases and J by 3 bases, and 6 bases separated the two germline ends. The CDR3 has 13 amino acids. CDR3 amino acids: CASSLALGYEQYF. The DNA for the CDR3 is TGTGCCAGCAGTTTAGCCCTCGGCTACGAGCAGTACTTC.

With respect to this clone: Other nucleotide sequences from this sample produce the same CDR3. The chain has TRBV12-3 or TRBV12-4 and TRBJ1-1; the D gene is possibly TRBD1 (5 bases). This CDR3 is built from 13 residues. V was shortened by 1 base and J by 5 bases, with 8 bases between the two germline ends. CDR3 residues: CASSLGRGTEAFF. The CDR3 DNA is TGTGCCAGCAGTTTAGGTCGGGGGACTGAAGCTTTCTTT.

The rearrangement uses TRBV3-1 (or the pseudogene TRBV3-2) and TRBJ1-4; possibly TRBD1 for D (6 bases). CDR3 length: 13 amino acids. The ends were cut back, 4 bases at V and 15 bases at J, with 18 bases in the middle. CDR1 and CDR2 (germline): LGHDT, YNNKEL (reference sequence). The CDR3 DNA follows: TGTGCCAGCAGCCCCCCGGACAGCCTCTCAATGTTTTTT. It yields the protein CASSPPDSLSMFF.

V usage is TRBV14 and J usage is TRBJ1-4; 8 bases match TRBD1. CDR3 length equals 15 residues. CDR1 is SGHDN, CDR2 FVKESK, per germline. V dropped 5 bases and J dropped 8; count of bases not matched to a gene: 10. The chain's CDR3 is CASSIRQGIVEKLFF. In DNA form, the CDR3 reads TGTGCCAGCAGCATCCGACAGGGGATTGTGGAAAAACTGTTTTTT. The full variable domain, rest sourced from reference TRBV14 and TRBJ1-4, is EAGVTQFPSHSVIEKGQTVTLRCDPISGHDNLYWYRRVMGKEIKFLLHFVKESKQDESGMPNNRFLAERTGGTYSTLKVQPAELEDSGVYFCASSIRQGIVEKLFFGSGTQLSVL.

The J gene is TRBJ1-1, the V gene TRBV19, with no clear D. In germline, CDR1 is LNHDA, CDR2 SQIVND (reference sequence). Trimming stripped 4 bases from V and 1 base from J, with 13 bases between. The CDR3 sequence is 15 residues long. As DNA, the CDR3 is TGTGCCAGTAGTACGAACCGACACTGGAACACTGAAGCTTTCTTT. This gives the protein CASSTNRHWNTEAFF. The variable domain in full, with the rest retrieved from reference TRBV19 and TRBJ1-1, is DGGITQSPKYLFRKEGQNVTLSCEQNLNHDAMYWYRQDPGQGLRLIYYSQIVNDFQKGDIAEGYSVSREKKESFPLTVTSAQKNPTAFYLCASSTNRHWNTEAFFGQGTRLTVV.

The chain recombines TRBV2 with TRBJ1-2; 9 bases match TRBD1. Germline V gene data show CDR1 as SNHLY and CDR2 as FYNNEI. The length of the CDR3 is 15 residues. V lost 11 bases to trimming and J lost 7 bases; unmatched junction nucleotides: 17. CDR3 coding DNA: TGTGCCCGGGGGCCGGGGGGGACAGGGAAGGCTGGCTACACCTTC. This gives the protein CARGPGGTGKAGYTF.